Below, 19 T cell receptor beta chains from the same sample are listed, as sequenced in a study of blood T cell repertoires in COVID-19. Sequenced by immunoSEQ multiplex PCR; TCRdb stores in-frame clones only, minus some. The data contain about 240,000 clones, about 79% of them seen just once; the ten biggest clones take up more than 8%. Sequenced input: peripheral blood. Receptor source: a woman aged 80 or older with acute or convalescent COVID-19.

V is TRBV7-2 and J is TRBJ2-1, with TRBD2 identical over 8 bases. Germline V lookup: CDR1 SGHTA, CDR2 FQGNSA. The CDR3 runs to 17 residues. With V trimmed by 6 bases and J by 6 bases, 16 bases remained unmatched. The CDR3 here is CASRPPLFAGGLNEQFF. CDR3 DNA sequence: TGTGCCAGCAGACCCCCCCTTTTTGCGGGGGGCCTCAATGAGCAGTTCTTC.

The CDR3 DNA sequence: TGTGCCAGCAGTGAATCGGGTGATGGCTACACCTTC. Its protein product is CASSESGDGYTF. This chain links TRBV2 with TRBJ1-2; the D is unclear. Looked up from germline, CDR1 is SNHLY and CDR2 is FYNNEI. The CDR3 spans 12 residues. Trimming pared 2 bases from V and 6 bases from J, leaving 7 bases between.

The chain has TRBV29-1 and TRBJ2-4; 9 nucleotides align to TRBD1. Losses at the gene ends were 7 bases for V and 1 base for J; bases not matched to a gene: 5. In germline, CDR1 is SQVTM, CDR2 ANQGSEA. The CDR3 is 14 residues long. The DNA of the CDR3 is TGCAGCGCAGAGACAGGGGGGGCCAAAAACATTCAGTACTTC. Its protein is CSAETGGAKNIQYF.

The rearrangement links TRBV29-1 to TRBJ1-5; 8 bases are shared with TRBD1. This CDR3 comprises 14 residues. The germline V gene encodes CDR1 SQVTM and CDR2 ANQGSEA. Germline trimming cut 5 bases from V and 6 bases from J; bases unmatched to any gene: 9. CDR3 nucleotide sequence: TGCAGCGTTTTGACAGGGGCGGTAGGTCAGCCCCAGCATTTT. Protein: CSVLTGAVGQPQHF.

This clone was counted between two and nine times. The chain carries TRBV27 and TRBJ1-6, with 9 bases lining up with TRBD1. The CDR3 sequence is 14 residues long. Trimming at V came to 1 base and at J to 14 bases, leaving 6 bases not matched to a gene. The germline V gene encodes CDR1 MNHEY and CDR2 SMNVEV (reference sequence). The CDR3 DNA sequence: TGTGCCAGCAGTTTATTACAGGGGGCCACGTCCCTCCACTTT. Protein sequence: CASSLLQGATSLHF.

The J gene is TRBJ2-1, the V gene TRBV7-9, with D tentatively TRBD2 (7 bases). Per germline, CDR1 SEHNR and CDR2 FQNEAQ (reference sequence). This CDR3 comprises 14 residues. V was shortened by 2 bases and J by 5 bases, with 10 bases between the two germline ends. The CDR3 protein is CASSLWGGDNEQFF. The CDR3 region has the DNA TGTGCCAGCAGCTTATGGGGGGGCGACAATGAGCAGTTCTTC. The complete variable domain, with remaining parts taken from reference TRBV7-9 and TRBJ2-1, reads DTGVSQNPRHKITKRGQNVTFRCDPISEHNRLYWYRQTLGQGPEFLTYFQNEAQLEKSRLLSDRFSAERPKGSFSTLEIQRTEQGDSAMYLCASSLWGGDNEQFFGPGTRLTVL.

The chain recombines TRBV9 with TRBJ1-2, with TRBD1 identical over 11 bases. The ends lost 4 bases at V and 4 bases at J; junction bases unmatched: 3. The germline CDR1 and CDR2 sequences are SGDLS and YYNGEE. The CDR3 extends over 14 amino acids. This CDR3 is CASSFGTGGYGYTF. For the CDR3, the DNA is TGTGCCAGCAGCTTTGGGACAGGGGGCTATGGCTACACCTTC. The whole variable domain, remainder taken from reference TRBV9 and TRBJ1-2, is DSGVTQTPKHLITATGQRVTLRCSPRSGDLSVYWYQQSLDQGLQFLIQYYNGEERAKGNILERFSAQQFPDLHSELNLSSLELGDSALYFCASSFGTGGYGYTFGSGTRLTVV.

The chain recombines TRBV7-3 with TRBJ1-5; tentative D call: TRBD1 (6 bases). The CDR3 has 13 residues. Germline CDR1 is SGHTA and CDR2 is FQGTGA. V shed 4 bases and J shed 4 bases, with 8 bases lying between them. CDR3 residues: CASSSRGNQPQHF. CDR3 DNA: TGTGCCAGCAGCTCCAGGGGAAATCAGCCCCAGCATTTT.

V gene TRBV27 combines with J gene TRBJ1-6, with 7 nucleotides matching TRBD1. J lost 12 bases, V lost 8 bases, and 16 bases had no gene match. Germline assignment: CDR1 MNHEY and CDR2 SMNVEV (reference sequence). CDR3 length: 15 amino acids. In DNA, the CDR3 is TGTGCCAGCCCGACACAGGGGAGCCTTAAAGGACCCCTCCACTTT. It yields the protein CASPTQGSLKGPLHF.

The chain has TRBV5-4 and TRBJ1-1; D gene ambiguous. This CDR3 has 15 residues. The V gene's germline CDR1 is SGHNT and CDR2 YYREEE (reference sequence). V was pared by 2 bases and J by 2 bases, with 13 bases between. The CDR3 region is CASSLLSLINTEAFF. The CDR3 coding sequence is TGTGCCAGCAGCTTATTGTCTCTTATCAACACTGAAGCTTTCTTT.

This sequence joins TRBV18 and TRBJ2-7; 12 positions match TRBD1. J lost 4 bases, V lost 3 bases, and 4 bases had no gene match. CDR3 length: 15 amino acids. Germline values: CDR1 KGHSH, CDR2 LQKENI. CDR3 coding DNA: TGTGCCAGCTCACCCCCGGGACAGGGGGCATACGAGCAGTACTTC. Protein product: CASSPPGQGAYEQYF.

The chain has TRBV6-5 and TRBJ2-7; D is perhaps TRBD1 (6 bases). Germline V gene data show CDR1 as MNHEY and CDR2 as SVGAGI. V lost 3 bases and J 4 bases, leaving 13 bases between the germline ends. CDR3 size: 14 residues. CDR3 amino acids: CASSYPGDVYEQYF. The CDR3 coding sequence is TGTGCCAGCAGTTATCCAGGGGATGTATACGAGCAGTACTTC.

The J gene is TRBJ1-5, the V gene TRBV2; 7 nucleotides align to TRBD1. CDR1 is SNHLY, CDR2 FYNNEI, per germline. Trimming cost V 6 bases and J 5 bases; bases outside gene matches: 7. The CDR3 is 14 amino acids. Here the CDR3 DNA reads TGTGCCAGCAGGCCCGACAGGGCGGATCAGCCCCAGCATTTT. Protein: CASRPDRADQPQHF.

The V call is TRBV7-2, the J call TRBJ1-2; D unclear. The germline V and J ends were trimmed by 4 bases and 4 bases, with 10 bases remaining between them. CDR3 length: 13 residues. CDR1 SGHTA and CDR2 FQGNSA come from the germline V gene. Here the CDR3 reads CASSSPDSYGYTF. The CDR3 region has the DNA TGTGCCAGCAGCTCCCCCGATAGCTATGGCTACACCTTC. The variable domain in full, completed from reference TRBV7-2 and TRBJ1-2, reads GAGVSQSPSNKVTEKGKDVELRCDPISGHTALYWYRQSLGQGLEFLIYFQGNSAPDKSGLPSDRFSAERTGGSVSTLTIQRTQQEDSAVYLCASSSPDSYGYTFGSGTRLTVV.

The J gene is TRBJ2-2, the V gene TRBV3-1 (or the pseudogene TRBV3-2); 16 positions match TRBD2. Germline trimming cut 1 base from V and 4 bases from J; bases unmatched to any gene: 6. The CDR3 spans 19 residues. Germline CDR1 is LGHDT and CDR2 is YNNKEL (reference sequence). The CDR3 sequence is CASSQAGTSGGGLTGELFF. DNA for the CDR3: TGTGCCAGCAGCCAAGCAGGGACTAGCGGGGGGGGACTCACCGGGGAGCTGTTTTTT.

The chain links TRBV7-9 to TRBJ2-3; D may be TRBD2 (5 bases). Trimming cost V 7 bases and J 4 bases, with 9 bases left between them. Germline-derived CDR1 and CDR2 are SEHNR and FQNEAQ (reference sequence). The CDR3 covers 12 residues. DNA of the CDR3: TGTGCCAGCACCCCCGGGGCAGATACGCAGTATTTT. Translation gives CASTPGADTQYF. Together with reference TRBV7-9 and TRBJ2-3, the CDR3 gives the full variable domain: DTGVSQNPRHKITKRGQNVTFRCDPISEHNRLYWYRQTLGQGPEFLTYFQNEAQLEKSRLLSDRFSAERPKGSFSTLEIQRTEQGDSAMYLCASTPGADTQYFGPGTRLTVL.

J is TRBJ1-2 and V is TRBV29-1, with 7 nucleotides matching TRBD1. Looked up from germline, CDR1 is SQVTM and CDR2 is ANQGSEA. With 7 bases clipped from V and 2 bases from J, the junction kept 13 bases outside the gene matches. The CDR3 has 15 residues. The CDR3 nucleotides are TGCAGCGGGGGTGTTAGCGACAGGGAGAACTATGGCTACACCTTC. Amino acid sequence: CSGGVSDRENYGYTF. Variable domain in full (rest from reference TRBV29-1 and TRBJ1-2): SAVISQKPSRDICQRGTSLTIQCQVDSQVTMMFWYRQQPGQSLTLIATANQGSEATYESGFVIDKFPISRPNLTFSTLTVSNMSPEDSSIYLCSGGVSDRENYGYTFGSGTRLTVV.

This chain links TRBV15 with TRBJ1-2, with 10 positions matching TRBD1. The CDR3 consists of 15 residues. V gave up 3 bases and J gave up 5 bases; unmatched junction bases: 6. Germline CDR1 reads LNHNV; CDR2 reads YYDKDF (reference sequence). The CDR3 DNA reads TGTGCCACCAGCAGGACAGGGGGCCGGCAGTATGGCTACACCTTC. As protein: CATSRTGGRQYGYTF.

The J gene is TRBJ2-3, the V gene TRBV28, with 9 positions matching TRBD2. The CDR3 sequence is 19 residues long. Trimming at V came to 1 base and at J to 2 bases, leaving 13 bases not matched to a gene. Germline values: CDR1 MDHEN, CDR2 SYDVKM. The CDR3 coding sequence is TGTGCCAGCAGTTTATTTCCCGCGGGGGTAGCGGGGGTCACAGATACGCAGTATTTT. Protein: CASSLFPAGVAGVTDTQYF.